This T cell receptor (beta chain) was profiled in a study of T cells in Graves' hyperthyroidism and ophthalmopathy. Looking at the study overall: Peripheral blood was obtained at initial diagnosis, preceding any treatment.

Points on this clonotype: Antigen: not known.

Regions amplified from RNA transcripts were the TCR beta CDR3 regions. Initially, a first-round RT-PCR of the TCR CDR3 employed the HTBI primer set. MiXCR, run by TCRdb on the multiplex PCR reads, gives a single entry per CDR3 protein. The sample lists 350,000 to 500,000 distinct CDR3 sequences, around 13% occurring once. Study-level points and caveats: From stable hyperthyroidism, ophthalmopathy was separated by a 13 V-J model.

Uncontrolled infection, other autoimmune disease, pregnancy and lactation each barred patients from inclusion. Fresh 10 ml peripheral blood yielded PBMCs. The sequence derives from a young woman with Graves' hyperthyroidism. Sequencing input: blood.

CDR3 amino acids: CSARGNTGTQYF. The CDR3 DNA reads as TGCAGTGCTAGAGGTAACACGGGGACGCAGTATTTT. The chain employs TRBV20-1 and TRBJ2-3, with TRBD2 as a possible D gene (5 bases). V was clipped by 1 base and J by 9 bases, with 11 bases between them. Germline CDR1 DFQATT, CDR2 SNEGSKA (reference sequence). The CDR3 is made up of 12 amino acids.